This is a list of T cell receptor beta chains from one sample in a study of T cells after yellow fever vaccination. TCRdb reprocessed the 5' RACE reads via MiXCR and lists one record per CDR3 protein. The table lists roughly 63,000 distinct CDR3 sequences, about 7.8% of them singletons, with about 40% in the top ten. This specimen was CD8+ T cells sorted from PBMCs, taken 15 days after the yellow fever booster vaccination. These receptors all come from a young man who received the YFV17D yellow fever vaccine. The CDR3 runs from the conserved cysteine through the conserved F or W. A D gene is named only where the DNA matches it firmly. Clone size is given for some rows only: seen once, a few or many times, or a class if the clone is expanded.

V gene	J gene	D gene	CDR3 length	clone size	CDR3 DNA	CDR3 protein
TRBV6-1	TRBJ1-1	.	14	many	TGTGCCAGCAGTGAACTAGGGGGTGGCACTGAAGCTTTCTTT	CASSELGGGTEAFF
TRBV24-1	TRBJ2-6	.	18	many	TGTGCCACCAGTGATTCGGTTATGGGGCCGTACGGGGCCAACGTCCTGACTTTC	CATSDSVMGPYGANVLTF
TRBV6-2/TRBV6-3	TRBJ2-7	TRBD2	16	many	TGTGCCAGCAGCCCTTGGCTAGCGGGAGGCTCCTACGAGCAGTACTTC	CASSPWLAGGSYEQYF
TRBV19	TRBJ2-7	.	14	many	TGTGCCAGTAGTATCCAGGGTGGTTCCGACGAGCAGTACTTC	CASSIQGGSDEQYF
TRBV12-3/TRBV12-4	TRBJ2-7	TRBD2	14	many	TGTGCCAGCAGCCTAGCGGGACGGTTCTACGAGCAGTACTTC	CASSLAGRFYEQYF
TRBV7-9	TRBJ2-5	.	16	many	TGTGCCAGCAGCTCAGACAGGGGTCTAGCGGCGGAGACCCAGTACTTC	CASSSDRGLAAETQYF
TRBV28	TRBJ2-7	.	13	few	TGTGCCAGCAGTCCCGGACTGATCTACGAGCAGTACTTC	CASSPGLIYEQYF
TRBV9	TRBJ2-1	.	15	many	TGTGCCAGCAGCGTAGGGGGAGGGGGGTCCAATGAGCAGTTCTTC	CASSVGGGGSNEQFF
TRBV21-1	TRBJ2-3	.	14	many	TGTGCCAGCAGCCCGCAGTCAGGAACAGATACGCAGTATTTT	CASSPQSGTDTQYF
TRBV7-6	TRBJ2-3	.	14	many	TGTGCCAGCAGCCCTACGGGGGCCACAGATACGCAGTATTTT	CASSPTGATDTQYF
TRBV27	TRBJ2-1	.	12	many	TGTGCCAGCAGCAGTAAGGCGGATGAGCAGTTCTTC	CASSSKADEQFF
TRBV4-3	TRBJ2-7	.	16	many	TGCGCCAGCAGCCAAGATTACCAGGGCTGGGTGATGGCGCAGTACTTC	CASSQDYQGWVMAQYF
TRBV27	TRBJ2-7	TRBD2	14	many	TGTGCCAGCAGCCCGGGACTAGCGGGTCAAGAGCAGTACTTC	CASSPGLAGQEQYF
TRBV2	TRBJ2-3	.	12	many	TGTGCCAACCTACCGTTCGGAGATACGCAGTATTTT	CANLPFGDTQYF
TRBV12-2	TRBJ2-7	.	19	.	TGTGCAAGTCGCTTCGTCCGACGAGATGCGGGGACAGGTGCCTACGAGCAGTACTTC	CASRFVRRDAGTGAYEQYF
TRBV7-2	TRBJ2-7	TRBD1	15	few	TGTGCCAGCAGCTCGCCCGGGACAGGGTTTTACGAGCAGTACTTC	CASSSPGTGFYEQYF
TRBV20-1	TRBJ2-1	TRBD2	13	many	TGCAGTGCTGGGGCTAGCGGGAGTAATGAGCAGTTCTTC	CSAGASGSNEQFF
TRBV9	TRBJ2-7	.	15	many	TGTGCCAGCAGCCCTACACTGGGAGTCCCCTACGAGCAGTACTTC	CASSPTLGVPYEQYF
TRBV29-1	TRBJ1-2	.	10	many	TGCAGCGTTCCCGACTATGGCTACACCTTC	CSVPDYGYTF
TRBV20-1	TRBJ2-1	TRBD2	14	.	TGCAGTGCTCTAGGACTAGTCCTTTCCAATGAGCAGTTCTTC	CSALGLVLSNEQFF
TRBV6-2/TRBV6-3	TRBJ2-3	.	18	many	TGTGCCAGCAGTTACCCACAGTCCCGAATCGGAATCACAGATACGCAGTATTTT	CASSYPQSRIGITDTQYF
TRBV5-1	TRBJ2-7	.	20	many	TGCGCCAGCAGCTTGGTCCCGAGCCGAGCCATAGCCGCTGAGGCCTACGAGCAGTACTTC	CASSLVPSRAIAAEAYEQYF
TRBV7-8	TRBJ2-7	TRBD1	16	.	TGTGCCAGCAGCTTAGCGTTGGGGTCAGGGGGCAACGAGCAGTACTTC	CASSLALGSGGNEQYF
TRBV5-5	TRBJ2-6	.	15	many	TGTGCCAGCAGCTTGGAAGGAGATGGGGCCAACGTCCTGACTTTC	CASSLEGDGANVLTF
TRBV11-2	TRBJ2-1	TRBD2	16	many	TGTGCCAGCAGCACTACTAGCGGGAGTTCCTACAATGAGCAGTTCTTC	CASSTTSGSSYNEQFF
TRBV13	TRBJ2-7	TRBD2	18	many	TGTGCCAGCAGCGATCTTGGCGGGAGGGCCGAGAGCTCCTACGAGCAGTACTTC	CASSDLGGRAESSYEQYF
TRBV12-5	TRBJ2-1	.	14	many	TGTGCTAGTGGTTTGTGGTCTACGGGAGCTGAGCAGTTCTTC	CASGLWSTGAEQFF
TRBV9	TRBJ2-3	.	12	many	TGTGCCAGCAGCAGGGGTACGGATACGCAGTATTTT	CASSRGTDTQYF
TRBV15	TRBJ1-5	.	15	.	TGTGCCACCAGCAGAGATTTAGGACGCAATCAGCCCCAGCATTTT	CATSRDLGRNQPQHF
TRBV4-3	TRBJ2-7	TRBD1	17	many	TGCGCCAGCAGCCAAACCCCCGGGACAGAGGTCTCCTACGAGCAGTACTTC	CASSQTPGTEVSYEQYF
TRBV6-2/TRBV6-3	TRBJ2-1	.	13	many	TGTGCCAGCAGTTACGTTGACTACAATGAGCAGTTCTTC	CASSYVDYNEQFF
TRBV7-2	TRBJ2-7	.	13	many	TGTGCCAGCAGCCACAGTAGTCCCTACGAGCAGTACTTC	CASSHSSPYEQYF
TRBV7-9	TRBJ2-7	.	12	many	TGTGCCAGCACCCGATCCCCCTACGAGCAGTACTTC	CASTRSPYEQYF
TRBV12-3/TRBV12-4	TRBJ2-7	TRBD1	15	many	TGTGCCAGCAGTCCTACCGGGACAGGTTTTTACGAGCAGTACTTC	CASSPTGTGFYEQYF
TRBV7-2	TRBJ2-7	TRBD1	13	many	TGTGCCAGCAACCCCGGACAGGTTTTGGAGCAGTACTTC	CASNPGQVLEQYF
TRBV18	TRBJ2-7	.	13	many	TGTGCCAGCTCACCCTCCGGACACTACGAGCAGTACTTC	CASSPSGHYEQYF
TRBV13	TRBJ2-7	.	14	many	TGTGCCAGCAGCGCGGCCACGAGCTCCTACGAGCAGTACTTC	CASSAATSSYEQYF
TRBV5-5	TRBJ2-7	TRBD2	14	many	TGTGCCAGCAGCTCGCGGGAGACGGTCTACGAGCAGTACTTC	CASSSRETVYEQYF
TRBV6-1	TRBJ2-1	TRBD2	14	many	TGTGCCAGCAGGGTAGCGGGAGTTTCCAATGAGCAGTTCTTC	CASRVAGVSNEQFF
TRBV5-4	TRBJ2-7	.	13	few	TGTGCCAGCAGCGTTTTGGGGGCCCCCGAGCAGTACTTC	CASSVLGAPEQYF
TRBV9	TRBJ2-7	.	15	few	TGTGCCAGCAGCGTAGCGGCTAGCGTCATCTACGAGCAGTACTTC	CASSVAASVIYEQYF
TRBV30	TRBJ2-1	.	16	.	TGTGCCTGGAGTGGGGGGGAGGCCCCCTCCTACGATGAGCAGTTCTTC	CAWSGGEAPSYDEQFF
TRBV9	TRBJ2-7	TRBD2	15	many	TGTGCCAGCAGCGTAGGGTCTAGCGGGAGCTACGAGCAGTACTTC	CASSVGSSGSYEQYF
TRBV7-9	TRBJ2-7	.	14	many	TGTGCCAGCAGCCCCGTATCCGGCGGCTACGAGCAGTACTTC	CASSPVSGGYEQYF
TRBV12-3/TRBV12-4	TRBJ2-1	TRBD2	14	many	TGTGCCAGCAGTTTCGGGGAGGGCTGGGCGGAGCAGTTCTTC	CASSFGEGWAEQFF
TRBV4-1	TRBJ2-5	TRBD2	15	many	TGCGCCAGCACCCAACCCGGGACTAGTCTGGAGACCCAGTACTTC	CASTQPGTSLETQYF
TRBV19	TRBJ1-5	.	17	many	TGTGCCAGTAGTATTTTCGTCCCAATTAAGGGGGATCAGCCCCAGCATTTT	CASSIFVPIKGDQPQHF
TRBV7-2	TRBJ2-7	.	16	many	TGTGCCAGCAGCCCATCTCTAGGGCAGGCGGTGTACGAGCAGTACTTC	CASSPSLGQAVYEQYF
TRBV24-1	TRBJ2-7	TRBD1	13	many	TGTGCCATCTCAAAACAGGGGACCTACGAGCAGTACTTC	CAISKQGTYEQYF
TRBV7-8	TRBJ2-2	.	16	.	TGTGCCAGCAGCTCCAGGACGTCTTTGAACACCGGGGAGCTGTTTTTT	CASSSRTSLNTGELFF
TRBV30	TRBJ1-1	.	14	once	TGTGCCTGGAGCGTGCTGGGGTCAGGCACTGAAGCTTTCTTT	CAWSVLGSGTEAFF
TRBV28	TRBJ2-7	TRBD1	14	many	TGTGCCAGCAGTACCCCGACAGGGCTCGACGAGCAGTACTTC	CASSTPTGLDEQYF
TRBV5-1	TRBJ2-5	.	18	many	TGCGCCAGCAGCGGCGATGGCCAATTTACAGATTCCCAAGAGACCCAGTACTTC	CASSGDGQFTDSQETQYF
TRBV11-1	TRBJ2-4	TRBD1	21	many	TGTGCCAGCAGCCCTTCCCCGGGACAGGATTTGTCTGCACTAGCCAAAAACATTCAGTACTTC	CASSPSPGQDLSALAKNIQYF